The clone carrying this TCR beta chain has only one observation. Its cognate antigen is unknown. The data belong to a study of vaccination and CD4 T cells after COVID-19. Treatment in this sample: roughly nine-day PBMC culture with coronavirus spike peptide pools or control peptides (ViraFEST assay). This CDR3 region has 15 residues. CDR1 MNHEY and CDR2 SVGAGI come from the germline V gene. Trimming removed 2 bases at V and 10 bases at J, with 15 bases between. Once obtained from cultured CD4+ T cells, the DNA was sequenced using the Oncomine TCR Beta short-read assay. TCRdb re-called the PCR reads through MiXCR, storing one row per CDR3 protein. The sample holds 12,000 or so distinct CDR3 sequences; over 40% are singletons and the top ten take around 15%.

The chain couples TRBV6-5 to TRBJ1-6; D gene ambiguous. Sequencing input: CD4+ T cells from blood, cultured in vitro. The origin of this receptor is a human donor who had recovered from COVID-19. CDR3 nucleotides: TGTGCCAGCAGTTACGATGGGGAGGGAGGATCACCCCTCCACTTT. Its protein product is CASSYDGEGGSPLHF.